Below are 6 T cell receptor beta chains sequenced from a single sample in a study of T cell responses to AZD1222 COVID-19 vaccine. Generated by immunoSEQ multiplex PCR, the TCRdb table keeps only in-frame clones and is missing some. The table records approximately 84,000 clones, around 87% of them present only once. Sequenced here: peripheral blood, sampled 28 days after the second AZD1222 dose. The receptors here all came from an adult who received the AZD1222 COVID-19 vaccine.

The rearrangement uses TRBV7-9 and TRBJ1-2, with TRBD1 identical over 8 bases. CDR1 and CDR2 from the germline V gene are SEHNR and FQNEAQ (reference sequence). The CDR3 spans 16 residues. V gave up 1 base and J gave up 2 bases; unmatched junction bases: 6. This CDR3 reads CASSLGRTGTNYGYTF. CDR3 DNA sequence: TGTGCCAGCAGCTTAGGCAGGACAGGGACAAACTATGGCTACACCTTC.

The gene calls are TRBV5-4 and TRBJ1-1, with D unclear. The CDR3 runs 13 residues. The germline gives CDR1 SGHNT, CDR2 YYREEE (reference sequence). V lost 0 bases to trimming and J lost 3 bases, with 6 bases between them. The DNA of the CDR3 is TGTGCCAGCAGCTTGGAAAAGGACACTGAAGCTTTCTTT. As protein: CASSLEKDTEAFF. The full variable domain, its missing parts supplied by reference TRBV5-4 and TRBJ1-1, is ETGVTQSPTHLIKTRGQQVTLRCSSQSGHNTVSWYQQALGQGPQFIFQYYREEENGRGNFPPRFSGLQFPNYSSELNVNALELDDSALYLCASSLEKDTEAFFGQGTRLTVV.

CDR3 DNA: TGTGCCAGTTGCCAGGGGGTATGGACTGAAGCTTTCTTT. Translation: CASCQGVWTEAFF. The rearrangement uses TRBV6-5 and TRBJ1-1; 7 bases align to TRBD1. CDR1 is MNHEY and CDR2 is SVGAGI in the germline V gene. The trim removed 9 bases at V and 5 bases at J, leaving 9 bases unmatched. The CDR3 is made up of 13 amino acids.

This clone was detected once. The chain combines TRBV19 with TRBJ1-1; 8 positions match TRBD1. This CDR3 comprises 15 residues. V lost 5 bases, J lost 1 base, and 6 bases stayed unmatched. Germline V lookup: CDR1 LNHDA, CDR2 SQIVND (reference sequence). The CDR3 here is CASSDRQGWNTEAFF. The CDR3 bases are TGTGCCAGTAGTGACCGACAGGGGTGGAACACTGAAGCTTTCTTT.

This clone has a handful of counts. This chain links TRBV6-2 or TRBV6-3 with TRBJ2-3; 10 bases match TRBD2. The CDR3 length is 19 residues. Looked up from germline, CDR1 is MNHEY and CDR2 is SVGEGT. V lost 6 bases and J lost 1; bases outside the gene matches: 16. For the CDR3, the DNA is TGTGCCAGCAGCCCCTTCCGAAGCGGGGGGGCCGAAGGCACAGATACGCAGTATTTT. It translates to CASSPFRSGGAEGTDTQYF.

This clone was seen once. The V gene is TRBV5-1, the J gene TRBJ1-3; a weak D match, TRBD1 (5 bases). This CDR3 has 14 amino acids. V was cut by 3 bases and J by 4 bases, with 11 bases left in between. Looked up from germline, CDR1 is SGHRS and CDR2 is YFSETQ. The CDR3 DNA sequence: TGCGCCAGCAGCTCGGGGGGTGACGGAAACACCATATATTTT. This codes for CASSSGGDGNTIYF.